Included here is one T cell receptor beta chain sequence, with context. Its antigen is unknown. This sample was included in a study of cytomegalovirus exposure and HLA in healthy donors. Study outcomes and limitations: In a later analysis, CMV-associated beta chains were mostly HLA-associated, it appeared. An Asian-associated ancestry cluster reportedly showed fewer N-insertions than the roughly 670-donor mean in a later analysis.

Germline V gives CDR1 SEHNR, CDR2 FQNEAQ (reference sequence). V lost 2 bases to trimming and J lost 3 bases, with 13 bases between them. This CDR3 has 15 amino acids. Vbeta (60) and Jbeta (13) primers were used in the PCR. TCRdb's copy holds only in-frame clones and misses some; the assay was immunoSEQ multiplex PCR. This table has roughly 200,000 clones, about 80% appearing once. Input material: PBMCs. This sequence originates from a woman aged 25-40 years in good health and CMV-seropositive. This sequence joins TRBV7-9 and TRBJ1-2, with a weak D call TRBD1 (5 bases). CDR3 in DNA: TGTGCCAGCAGCTTACAGGGAAGGATGGACTATGGCTACACCTTC. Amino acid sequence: CASSLQGRMDYGYTF. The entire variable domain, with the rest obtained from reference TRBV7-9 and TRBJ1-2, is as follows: DTGVSQNPRHKITKRGQNVTFRCDPISEHNRLYWYRQTLGQGPEFLTYFQNEAQLEKSRLLSDRFSAERPKGSFSTLEIQRTEQGDSAMYLCASSLQGRMDYGYTFGSGTRLTVV.